The rows below give T cell receptor beta chains drawn from one sample of a study of cytomegalovirus exposure and HLA in healthy donors. Assay: immunoSEQ multiplex PCR; the TCRdb copy retains only in-frame clones and omits some. The sample yields 35,000 to 45,000 clones, roughly three quarters seen once. The material sequenced was PBMCs. The receptor set was obtained from a man aged 30-40 years in good health and CMV-seronegative. Each CDR3 is given with its conserved first and last residue. D genes are given only for firm matches. A clone size is listed for some rows: how often the clone was seen (once, few, many), or a class if it is expanded.

clone_size j_call d_call v_call cdr3_aa cdr3_nt
. TRBJ2-3 TRBD2 TRBV29-1 CSVARGGSTDTQYF TGCAGCGTTGCGCGGGGGGGTAGCACAGATACGCAGTATTTT
. TRBJ1-2 TRBD1 TRBV9 CASSVAGWDSYGYTF TGTGCCAGCAGCGTAGCGGGGTGGGACAGCTATGGCTACACCTTC
. TRBJ2-1 . TRBV10-1 CARATIYRDEQFF TGCGCCAGAGCGACCATCTACAGGGATGAGCAGTTCTTC
. TRBJ2-7 . TRBV5-1 CASSWEMGYEQYF TGCGCCAGCAGCTGGGAGATGGGCTACGAGCAGTACTTC
. TRBJ2-3 TRBD2 TRBV2 CASTPLSGVGDTQYF TGTGCCAGCACCCCCCTGAGCGGGGTGGGAGATACGCAGTATTTT
. TRBJ2-7 TRBD1 TRBV29-1 CSVEDPDRGEEQYF TGCAGCGTTGAAGATCCCGACAGGGGAGAGGAGCAGTACTTC
once TRBJ1-4 . TRBV10-3 CAITSGSNEKLFF TGTGCCATCACGAGCGGGTCTAATGAAAAACTGTTTTTT
. TRBJ2-2 . TRBV27 CASSFEGAGLFF TGTGCCAGCAGTTTCGAGGGTGCCGGTTTGTTTTTT
few TRBJ2-6 . TRBV25-1 CASTFSGANVLTF TGTGCCAGCACCTTCTCTGGGGCCAACGTCCTGACTTTC
few TRBJ1-6 . TRBV6-5 CASSYWGGSRNSPLHF TGTGCCAGCAGTTACTGGGGAGGCAGTAGAAATTCACCCCTCCACTTT
. TRBJ2-2 . TRBV4-3 CASSQVYLSNTGELFF TGCGCCAGCAGCCAAGTTTATCTGTCGAACACCGGGGAGCTGTTTTTT
. TRBJ2-3 . TRBV5-1 CAETGRAADTQYF TGCGCAGAGACAGGAAGGGCGGCAGATACGCAGTATTTT
. TRBJ2-3 TRBD2 TRBV29-1 CSVALAGATDTQYF TGCAGCGTGGCCCTAGCGGGAGCAACAGATACGCAGTATTTT
. TRBJ2-1 TRBD2 TRBV10-1 CASSDTSGGDYEQFF TGCGCCAGCAGTGATACTAGCGGGGGGGACTATGAGCAGTTCTTC
. TRBJ1-5 . TRBV7-9 CASSLTYNQPQHF TGTGCCAGCAGCTTAACCTACAATCAGCCCCAGCATTTT
. TRBJ1-2 . TRBV2 CASSFTATANYGYTF TGTGCCAGCAGTTTTACAGCGACAGCTAACTATGGCTACACCTTC
. TRBJ2-7 . TRBV6-5 CASSYTLGNYEQYF TGTGCCAGCAGTTACACACTCGGGAACTACGAGCAGTACTTC
. TRBJ2-3 . TRBV29-1 CSAPGAEYTDTQYF TGCAGCGCCCCTGGGGCAGAGTACACAGATACGCAGTATTTT
few TRBJ2-5 TRBD2 TRBV10-1 CASSVRTSSEETQYF TGCGCCAGCAGTGTCAGGACTAGCAGCGAAGAGACCCAGTACTTC
medium-sized TRBJ2-3 TRBD2 TRBV9 CASSGEPGLAGLGVTDTQYF TGTGCCAGCAGCGGAGAGCCGGGACTAGCGGGTCTAGGGGTCACAGATACGCAGTATTTT
few TRBJ1-6 . TRBV7-8 CASSLALPGSPTYYNSPLHF TGTGCCAGCAGCTTAGCCTTGCCGGGGAGCCCGACTTACTATAATTCACCCCTCCACTTT
. TRBJ2-7 TRBD2 TRBV5-1 CASSLLPGGNAYEQYF TGCGCCAGCAGCTTGCTCCCCGGGGGGAACGCCTACGAGCAGTACTTC
. TRBJ1-5 TRBD1 TRBV29-1 CSVVGRGDQPQHF TGCAGCGTTGTTGGCAGGGGGGATCAGCCCCAGCATTTT
. TRBJ1-1 TRBD1 TRBV5-4 CASSSGQGGYTEAFF TGTGCCAGCAGCTCCGGACAGGGCGGTTACACTGAAGCTTTCTTT
few TRBJ1-3 TRBD1 TRBV7-2 CASSYGTGGNTIYF TGTGCCAGCAGCTATGGGACAGGAGGAAACACCATATATTTT
. TRBJ1-5 TRBD1 TRBV4-1 CASSQDRRQGARSNQPQHF TGCGCCAGCAGCCAAGATAGGAGACAGGGGGCGCGAAGCAATCAGCCCCAGCATTTT
once TRBJ2-5 TRBD2 TRBV14 CASSQGSGRVETQYF TGTGCCAGCAGCCAAGGTTCCGGGAGGGTAGAGACCCAGTACTTC
. TRBJ2-2 . TRBV9 CASSVVGANTGELFF TGTGCCAGCAGCGTAGTGGGCGCGAACACCGGGGAGCTGTTTTTT
. TRBJ2-2 . TRBV6-5 CASSRDSLPTGELFF TGTGCCAGCAGCCGTGACTCCCTTCCCACCGGGGAGCTGTTTTTT
. TRBJ1-4 . TRBV4-2 CASSQDDVGQRNEKLFF TGTGCCAGCAGCCAAGATGATGTCGGACAAAGGAATGAAAAACTGTTTTTT
few TRBJ2-1 TRBD2 TRBV6-6 CASSHTSAEQFF TGTGCCAGCAGCCATACTAGCGCCGAGCAGTTCTTC
. TRBJ2-7 . TRBV5-1 CASSLNRDYEQYF TGCGCCAGCAGCTTGAACCGAGACTACGAGCAGTACTTC
. TRBJ1-1 . TRBV6-5 CASSGLGTRNTEAFF TGTGCCAGCAGTGGCCTAGGGACAAGGAACACTGAAGCTTTCTTT
few TRBJ1-2 TRBD1 TRBV27 CASSSDRDGYTF TGTGCCAGCAGTTCGGACAGGGACGGCTACACCTTC
once TRBJ2-1 . TRBV6-5 CASSELYNEQFF TGTGCCAGCAGCGAGTTGTACAATGAGCAGTTCTTC
. TRBJ1-1 TRBD1 TRBV5-1 CASSRDRVNTEAFF TGCGCCAGCAGCAGGGACAGGGTGAACACTGAAGCTTTCTTT
. TRBJ2-3 TRBD2 TRBV6-4 CASSPLAGGPDTQYF TGTGCCAGCAGTCCTCTCGCGGGAGGGCCAGATACGCAGTATTTT
. TRBJ2-3 TRBD2 TRBV4-2 CASSQGTRGSTDTQYF TGTGCCAGCAGCCAAGGGACTAGGGGAAGCACAGATACGCAGTATTTT
. TRBJ1-5 . TRBV27 CASSLGGAPQPQHF TGTGCCAGCAGTTTAGGAGGGGCCCCTCAGCCCCAGCATTTT
. TRBJ2-7 . TRBV11-2 CASSLVKTYEQYF TGTGCCAGCAGCTTAGTAAAAACCTACGAGCAGTACTTC
. TRBJ2-7 . TRBV5-1 CASSSGDFTYEQYF TGCGCCAGCAGCTCTGGGGACTTTACCTACGAGCAGTACTTC
. TRBJ1-1 TRBD1 TRBV6-6 CASRPDRGDRAFF TGTGCCAGCAGACCCGACAGGGGTGATAGAGCTTTCTTT
. TRBJ2-7 . TRBV30 CAWSSPPEQYF TGTGCCTGGAGTAGCCCCCCCGAGCAGTACTTC
once TRBJ2-3 . TRBV5-1 CASSLGGVSGDTQYF TGCGCCAGCAGCTTGGGGGGGGTCTCAGGAGATACGCAGTATTTT
. TRBJ2-5 . TRBV29-1 CSVDRELGTQYF TGCAGCGTTGACAGGGAATTGGGGACCCAGTACTTC
. TRBJ1-1 TRBD1 TRBV28 CASSGTGPMNTEAFF TGTGCCAGCAGCGGGACAGGCCCTATGAACACTGAAGCTTTCTTT
. TRBJ1-4 . TRBV4-1 CASSIPEATNEKLFF TGCGCCAGCAGCATCCCCGAGGCAACTAATGAAAAACTGTTTTTT
. TRBJ2-7 TRBD2 TRBV4-1 CASSQGWGLAGEQYF TGCGCCAGCAGCCAAGGCTGGGGACTAGCTGGGGAGCAGTACTTC
. TRBJ1-5 . TRBV5-1 CASRGEDNQPQHF TGCGCCAGCAGGGGGGAGGACAATCAGCCCCAGCATTTT
. TRBJ2-5 TRBD2 TRBV6-5 CASSYSREGTQYF TGTGCCAGCAGTTACTCACGGGAGGGGACCCAGTACTTC
. TRBJ1-3 . TRBV11-3 CASSGDRGGNTIYF TGTGCCAGCAGCGGAGACAGAGGAGGAAACACCATATATTTT
once TRBJ2-1 . TRBV6-1 CASSESYYNEQFF TGTGCCAGCAGTGAATCCTACTACAATGAGCAGTTCTTC
few TRBJ2-7 . TRBV7-8 CASSRTANSYEQYF TGTGCCAGCAGTCGGACAGCGAACTCCTACGAGCAGTACTTC
. TRBJ1-6 TRBD1 TRBV7-2 CASSVQGASPLHF TGTGCCAGCAGTGTACAGGGGGCTTCACCCCTCCACTTT
. TRBJ2-7 TRBD2 TRBV6-5 CASSYSGTGTNEQYF TGTGCCAGCAGTTACTCCGGAACCGGGACTAACGAGCAGTACTTC